This T cell receptor (beta chain) stems from a study of T cells in women clearing cervical HPV infection. Across the study: Control women cleared a single incident HPV16 infection within 12 months. Case blood was drawn when the lesion was first found; control blood after infection became undetectable. Study-level results: Repertoire richness, not evenness, was significantly elevated in CIN3+ cases versus controls.

Per the germline V gene, CDR1 is LNHDA and CDR2 is SQIVND (reference sequence). This CDR3 contains 14 residues. Trimming at V came to 11 bases and at J to 2 bases, leaving 7 bases not matched to a gene. Regarding this clone: Its specificity is not known. The read stops 3 residues short of the end of the CDR3; the missing end is completed from the germline J gene.

The protocol was immunoSEQ multiplex PCR, while the TCRdb copy is restricted to in-frame clones and leaves out a portion. This table holds 30,000 to 40,000 clones. Material for sequencing was blood buffy coat. The TCR sequence derives from a woman between 18 and 69 years old with a cervical HPV16 infection that either progressed to CIN3+ or cleared (not recorded which). V and J are TRBV19 and TRBJ2-2; 8 bases agree with TRBD1. This CDR3 reads CAARQGLNTGELFF. The sequenced CDR3 bases are TGTGCCGCAAGACAGGGGCTTAACACCGGGGAG.